One and the same sample provided the 29 T cell receptor beta chains below, sequenced in a study of OX40 agonist ivuxolimab in advanced cancers. The repertoire was sequenced with immunoSEQ multiplex PCR; TCRdb's copy has only in-frame clones and lacks some. The repertoire includes roughly 70,000 clones, around 87% of them detected once, and just over 2% sits in the top ten. The input for sequencing was CD4+ or CD8+ T cells sorted from blood, taken in a trial of the OX40 agonist ivuxolimab. The origin of the receptors is an adult with an advanced solid tumor such as melanoma, head and neck, liver or kidney cancer.

The V gene is TRBV28, the J gene TRBJ1-4; unclear D gene. Germline values: CDR1 MDHEN, CDR2 SYDVKM. This CDR3 spans 16 amino acids. V gave up 9 bases and J gave up 8 bases, with 25 bases separating them. In nucleotides, the CDR3 is TGTGCCAGTAATCCACCCCCCGGGGTCGGTGGGGAAAAACTGTTTTTT. This translates into CASNPPPGVGGEKLFF.

The chain joins TRBV27 to TRBJ2-1; 16 bases agree with TRBD2. Germline V lookup: CDR1 MNHEY, CDR2 SMNVEV (reference sequence). The CDR3 is made up of 22 amino acids. The junction had 26 bases not matched to a gene; V was cut back by 6 bases and J by 9 bases. CDR3 in DNA: TGTGCCAGCAGCTGTCCCGGGACTAGCGGGAGGGCCCCACAGGATCAGGTAATTGAGCAGTTCTTC. Translating gives CASSCPGTSGRAPQDQVIEQFF.

V usage is TRBV7-9 and J usage is TRBJ2-7, with TRBD2 identical over 11 bases. CDR3 length: 15 amino acids. Germline V gives CDR1 SEHNR, CDR2 FQNEAQ (reference sequence). Germline trimming cut 1 base from V and 5 bases from J; bases unmatched to any gene: 4. Written as DNA, the CDR3 is TGTGCCAGCAGCTTAGGACTAGCGGGGCCGGACGAGCAGTACTTC. Amino acid sequence: CASSLGLAGPDEQYF.

The chain recombines TRBV29-1 with TRBJ1-1; D may be TRBD1 (6 bases). The CDR3 loop spans 13 amino acids. The V end lost 7 bases, the J end lost 7 bases, and 19 bases lay between the germline ends. CDR1 and CDR2 from the germline V gene are SQVTM and ANQGSEA. Written as DNA, the CDR3 is TGCAGCGCCCTGCTACAGGGTAAAGGTGAAGCTTTCTTT. Amino acid sequence: CSALLQGKGEAFF.

This chain connects TRBV9 to TRBJ1-2; TRBD1 matches at 12 bases. The trim removed 3 bases at V and 5 bases at J, leaving 14 bases unmatched. This CDR3 is built from 18 residues. Germline assignment: CDR1 SGDLS and CDR2 YYNGEE. Written as DNA, the CDR3 is TGTGCCAGCAGCGAGAGGGAGGGACAGGGGGCGAGTGGGTATGGCTACACCTTC. Encoded protein: CASSEREGQGASGYGYTF.

The chain carries TRBV5-6 and TRBJ2-7, with D possibly TRBD2 on 6 matching bases. Trimming left V 5 bases short and J 5 bases short, with 14 bases between. Germline V gene lookup returns CDR1 SGHDT and CDR2 YYEEEE. This CDR3 contains 13 residues. The CDR3 DNA reads as TGTGCCAGCAGGTTCTTACCGGGGGACGAGCAGTACTTC. Protein product: CASRFLPGDEQYF.

This clone occurred once. V usage is TRBV7-2 and J usage is TRBJ2-1; D remains ambiguous. The CDR3 is 12 amino acids. In germline, CDR1 is SGHTA, CDR2 FQGNSA. Trimming pared 5 bases from V and 4 bases from J, leaving 6 bases between. CDR3 protein: CASSPSYNEQFF. The CDR3 bases are TGTGCCAGCAGCCCGAGTTACAATGAGCAGTTCTTC.

The gene calls are TRBV11-3 and TRBJ2-1; 15 bases match TRBD2. After removal of 1 base from V and 8 bases from J, the junction contained 3 bases not matched to a gene. There are 16 residues in the CDR3. Germline V gene sequence: CDR1 SGHNT, CDR2 YENEEA. The CDR3 protein is CASSLGGLAGGDEQFF. CDR3 in DNA: TGTGCCAGCAGCTTAGGGGGACTAGCGGGAGGAGATGAGCAGTTCTTC.

J is TRBJ1-5 and V is TRBV7-6; D is perhaps TRBD1 (6 bases). Trimming removed 4 bases at V and 5 bases at J, with 9 bases between. Germline loops: CDR1 SGHVS, CDR2 FNYEAQ. This CDR3 spans 13 amino acids. The CDR3 sequence is CASSSAGDQPQHF. The CDR3 DNA reads as TGTGCCAGCAGCTCGGCAGGGGATCAGCCCCAGCATTTT.

The rearrangement joins TRBV4-1 to TRBJ2-7, with TRBD2 matching over 7 bases. The CDR3 is 16 amino acids. Germline values: CDR1 MGHRA, CDR2 YSYEKL. V lost 0 bases to trimming and J lost 3 bases; unmatched junction nucleotides: 8. CDR3 DNA sequence: TGCGCCAGCAGCCAAGACCCGGGAGCGGGGAACTACGAGCAGTACTTC. As protein: CASSQDPGAGNYEQYF.

The gene calls are TRBV28 and TRBJ1-2, with a weak D call TRBD1 (5 bases). Germline V gene sequence: CDR1 MDHEN, CDR2 SYDVKM. Trimming left V 5 bases short and J 8 bases short, with 21 bases between. This CDR3 has 15 residues. The CDR3 region is CASSPYPQGLGGYTF. The DNA for the CDR3 is TGTGCCAGCAGTCCTTACCCGCAGGGCCTAGGGGGCTACACCTTC.

J is TRBJ2-5 and V is TRBV6-5; TRBD2 might be the D (5 bases). V was trimmed by 7 bases and J by 5 bases, leaving 14 bases between them. CDR1 is MNHEY, CDR2 SVGAGI, per germline. There are 13 residues in the CDR3. CDR3 DNA sequence: TGTGCCAGCACGAAGCGTACGGGGGAGACCCAGTACTTC. It specifies CASTKRTGETQYF.

This clone has a handful of counts. The gene calls are TRBV5-1 and TRBJ1-1; 7 bases map to TRBD1. With V trimmed by 0 bases and J by 0 bases, 2 bases remained unmatched. CDR1 SGHRS and CDR2 YFSETQ come from the germline V gene. This CDR3 has 15 residues. CDR3 in amino acids: CASSLAGQVNTEAFF. The DNA of the CDR3 is TGCGCCAGCAGCTTGGCCGGACAGGTGAACACTGAAGCTTTCTTT.

J is TRBJ2-1 and V is TRBV7-9; unclear D gene. The CDR3 consists of 14 residues. Germline lookup yields CDR1 SEHNR and CDR2 FQNEAQ (reference sequence). V was shortened by 5 bases and J by 6 bases, with 14 bases between the two germline ends. The CDR3 nucleotides are TGTGCCAGCAGCGCCGGACCCGGACGCAATGAGCAGTTCTTC. Its protein product is CASSAGPGRNEQFF.

The CDR3, as DNA: TGTGCCAGCAGTGACACCGGGATTACCGGGGAGCTGTTTTTT. Amino acid sequence: CASSDTGITGELFF. The chain carries TRBV6-4 and TRBJ2-2; perhaps TRBD2 as D (5 bases). CDR1 and CDR2 from the germline V gene are MRHNA and SNTAGT. The CDR3 is 14 residues long. The V gene lost 2 bases and the J gene lost 5 bases, with 9 bases spanning the gap.

This clone has only a few counts. This chain links TRBV11-2 with TRBJ1-3, with D tentatively TRBD1 (5 bases). Trimming cost V 1 base and J 4 bases, with 8 bases left between them. Germline V gives CDR1 SGHAT, CDR2 FQNNGV. This CDR3 is 14 amino acids long. In DNA, the CDR3 is TGTGCCAGCAGCTTAGCCTCAGGGGGAAACACCATATATTTT. It specifies CASSLASGGNTIYF.

The chain carries TRBV11-2 and TRBJ2-1; D call uncertain. Germline loops: CDR1 SGHAT, CDR2 FQNNGV. The CDR3 sequence is 13 residues long. Deletions cut 1 base from V and 8 bases from J, with 9 bases between. CDR3 sequence reads: CASSLVSSHEQFF. The DNA of the CDR3 is TGTGCCAGCAGCTTAGTTAGCTCCCATGAGCAGTTCTTC.

The chain carries TRBV15 and TRBJ2-3, with D tentatively TRBD1 or TRBD2 (5 bases each). The CDR3 covers 17 residues. Trimming left V 0 bases short and J 0 bases short, with 13 bases between. Looked up from germline, CDR1 is LNHNV and CDR2 is YYDKDF (reference sequence). This CDR3 is CATSRDQVGASTDTQYF. The CDR3 DNA sequence: TGTGCCACCAGCAGAGACCAAGTCGGGGCCAGCACAGATACGCAGTATTTT.

The rearrangement joins TRBV28 to TRBJ2-1; D gene ambiguous. Germline values: CDR1 MDHEN, CDR2 SYDVKM. Deletions cut 5 bases from V and 9 bases from J, with 32 bases between. The CDR3 covers 19 residues. CDR3 DNA sequence: TGTGCCAGCAGTCCCCAAATAGGGCGGCGCCAAGGGTCGGTCGGTGAGCAGTTCTTC. Its protein product is CASSPQIGRRQGSVGEQFF.

This sequence joins TRBV30 and TRBJ2-5; maybe TRBD2 (5 bases). Germline V CDR1 and CDR2: GTSNPN, SVGIG (reference sequence). Between the trimmed V and J ends, which lost 3 bases and 2 bases, there was a span of 10 bases. The CDR3 runs to 13 residues. The CDR3 nucleotides are TGTGCCTGGAGCACGGGAAAACAAGAGACCCAGTACTTC. Translating it yields CAWSTGKQETQYF.

The chain combines TRBV19 with TRBJ1-1, with unresolved D. The CDR3 length is 12 residues. Germline V gene data show CDR1 as LNHDA and CDR2 as SQIVND (reference sequence). The ends were cut back, 10 bases at V and 1 base at J, with 10 bases in the middle. The CDR3, as DNA: TGTGCCACCACTACAGAGAACACTGAAGCTTTCTTT. This gives the protein CATTTENTEAFF. Combining the CDR3 with reference TRBV19 and TRBJ1-1 gives the whole variable domain DGGITQSPKYLFRKEGQNVTLSCEQNLNHDAMYWYRQDPGQGLRLIYYSQIVNDFQKGDIAEGYSVSREKKESFPLTVTSAQKNPTAFYLCATTTENTEAFFGQGTRLTVV.

J is TRBJ1-1 and V is TRBV20-1, with no clear D. CDR1 DFQATT and CDR2 SNEGSKA come from the germline V gene (reference sequence). The V gene lost 5 bases and the J gene lost 6 bases, with 10 bases spanning the gap. This CDR3 spans 11 amino acids. The DNA for the CDR3 is TGCAGTGCTGGACCGGGCCCTGAAGCTTTCTTT. This encodes CSAGPGPEAFF.

The genes are TRBV7-9 and TRBJ2-3; 9 bases are a match to TRBD2. V was clipped by 6 bases and J by 2 bases; unmatched bases: 3. Germline V gene lookup returns CDR1 SEHNR and CDR2 FQNEAQ (reference sequence). CDR3 length: 14 amino acids. As DNA, the CDR3 is TGTGCCAGCAGGCTAGCGGGAAACACAGATACGCAGTATTTT. It encodes CASRLAGNTDTQYF.

The chain recombines TRBV5-5 with TRBJ2-1; D could derive from TRBD1 or TRBD2 (6 bases each). The CDR3 has 15 amino acids. The V and J ends lost 0 bases and 9 bases respectively, with 16 bases between them. CDR1 and CDR2 (germline): SGHKS, YYEKEE (reference sequence). CDR3 sequence reads: CASSLEQGTGGEQFF. DNA for the CDR3: TGTGCCAGCAGCTTGGAGCAGGGGACTGGAGGTGAGCAGTTCTTC.

The gene calls are TRBV5-1 and TRBJ2-5, with D possibly being TRBD2 (7 bases). Deletions cut 4 bases from V and 5 bases from J, with 21 bases between. Germline CDR1 SGHRS, CDR2 YFSETQ. This CDR3 contains 16 residues. CDR3 nucleotide sequence: TGCGCCAGCAGCCCCCGGGAGGTCAGGGGTAAGGAGACCCAGTACTTC. It translates to CASSPREVRGKETQYF.

The chain couples TRBV7-9 to TRBJ1-1; a weak D match, TRBD1 (6 bases). Trimming stripped 5 bases from V and 2 bases from J, with 15 bases between. There are 15 residues in the CDR3. Germline assignment: CDR1 SEHNR and CDR2 FQNEAQ (reference sequence). CDR3 nucleotide sequence: TGTGCCAGCAGCCCCGTACAGGGTCAAAACACTGAAGCTTTCTTT. Protein: CASSPVQGQNTEAFF.

The chain links TRBV4-1 to TRBJ1-6; D is unclear. Between the trimmed V and J ends, which lost 6 bases and 14 bases, there was a span of 26 bases. The CDR3 has 16 residues. The V gene's germline CDR1 is MGHRA and CDR2 YSYEKL. The CDR3 DNA is TGCGCCAGCAGGTCTCGATGGTCGGACTCGCGGTTCGCCCTCCACTTT. Encoded protein: CASRSRWSDSRFALHF.

The rearrangement joins TRBV18 to TRBJ2-5; no clear D gene. V gave up 3 bases and J gave up 3 bases, with 8 bases separating them. The CDR3 contains 13 residues. Germline CDR1 reads KGHSH; CDR2 reads LQKENI. In DNA, the CDR3 is TGTGCCAGCTCACCTACCCTTAAAGAGACCCAGTACTTC. Its translation: CASSPTLKETQYF.

This rearrangement joins TRBV5-6 to TRBJ1-4; TRBD1 agrees at 7 bases. CDR3 length: 13 residues. Looked up from germline, CDR1 is SGHDT and CDR2 is YYEEEE. Losses at the gene ends were 2 bases for V and 6 bases for J; bases not matched to a gene: 1. The CDR3 coding sequence is TGTGCCAGCAGCTTAGACAGGGATGAAAAACTGTTTTTT. It is translated as CASSLDRDEKLFF.